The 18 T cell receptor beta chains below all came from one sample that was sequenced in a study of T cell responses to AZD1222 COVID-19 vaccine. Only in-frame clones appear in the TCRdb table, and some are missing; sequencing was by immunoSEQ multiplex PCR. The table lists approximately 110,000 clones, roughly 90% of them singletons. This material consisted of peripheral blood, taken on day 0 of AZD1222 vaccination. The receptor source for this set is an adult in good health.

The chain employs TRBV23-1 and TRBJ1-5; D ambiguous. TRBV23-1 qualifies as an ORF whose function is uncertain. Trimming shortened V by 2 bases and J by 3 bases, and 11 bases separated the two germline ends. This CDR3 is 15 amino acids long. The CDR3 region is CASSQLNHSNQPQHF. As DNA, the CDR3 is TGCGCCAGCAGTCAACTAAACCACTCCAATCAGCCCCAGCATTTT.

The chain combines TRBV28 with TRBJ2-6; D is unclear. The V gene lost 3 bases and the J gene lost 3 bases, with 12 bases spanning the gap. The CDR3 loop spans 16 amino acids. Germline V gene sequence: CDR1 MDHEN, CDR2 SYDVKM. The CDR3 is CASSFWGTGGANVLTF. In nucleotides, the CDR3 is TGTGCCAGCAGTTTCTGGGGAACGGGTGGGGCCAACGTCCTGACTTTC.

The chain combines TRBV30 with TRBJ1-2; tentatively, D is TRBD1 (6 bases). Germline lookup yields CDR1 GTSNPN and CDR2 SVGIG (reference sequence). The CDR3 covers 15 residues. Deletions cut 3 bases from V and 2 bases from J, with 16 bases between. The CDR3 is CAWRAGRGGNYGYTF. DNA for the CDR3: TGTGCCTGGAGGGCTGGTCGGGGGGGCAACTATGGCTACACCTTC.

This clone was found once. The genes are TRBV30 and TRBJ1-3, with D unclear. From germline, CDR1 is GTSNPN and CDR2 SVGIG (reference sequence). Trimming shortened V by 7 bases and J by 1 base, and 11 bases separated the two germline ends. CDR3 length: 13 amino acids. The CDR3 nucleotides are TGTGCCTCCCCAGAACGGTCTGGAAACACCATATATTTT. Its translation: CASPERSGNTIYF.

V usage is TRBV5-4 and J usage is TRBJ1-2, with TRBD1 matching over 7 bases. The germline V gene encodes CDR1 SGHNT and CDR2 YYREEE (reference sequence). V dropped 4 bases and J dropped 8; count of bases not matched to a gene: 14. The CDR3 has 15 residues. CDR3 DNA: TGTGCCAGCAGCGTCCTGGCGGGGGTAGGGGGCGGCTACACCTTC. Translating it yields CASSVLAGVGGGYTF.

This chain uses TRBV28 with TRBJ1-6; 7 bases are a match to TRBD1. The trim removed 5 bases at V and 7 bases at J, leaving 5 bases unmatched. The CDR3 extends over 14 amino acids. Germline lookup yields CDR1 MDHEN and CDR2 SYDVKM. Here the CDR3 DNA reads TGTGCCAGCAGTCTGGGACAGCCCAATTCACCCCTCCACTTT. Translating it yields CASSLGQPNSPLHF.

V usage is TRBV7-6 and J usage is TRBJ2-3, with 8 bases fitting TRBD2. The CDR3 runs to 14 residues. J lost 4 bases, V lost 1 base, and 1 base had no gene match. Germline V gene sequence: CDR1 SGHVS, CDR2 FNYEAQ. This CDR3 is CASSLGLASDTQYF. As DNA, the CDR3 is TGTGCCAGCAGCTTAGGACTAGCGTCAGATACGCAGTATTTT. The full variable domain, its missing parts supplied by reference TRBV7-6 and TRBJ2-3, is GAGVSQSPRYKVTKRGQDVALRCDPISGHVSLYWYRQALGQGPEFLTYFNYEAQQDKSGLPNDRFSAERPEGSISTLTIQRTEQRDSAMYRCASSLGLASDTQYFGPGTRLTVL.

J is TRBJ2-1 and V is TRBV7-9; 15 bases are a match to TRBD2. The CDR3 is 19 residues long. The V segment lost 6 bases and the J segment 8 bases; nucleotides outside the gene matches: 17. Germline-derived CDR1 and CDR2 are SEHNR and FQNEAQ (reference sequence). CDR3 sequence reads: CASSPSPGLAGGRRDEQFF. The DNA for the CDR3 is TGTGCCAGCAGTCCATCCCCGGGACTAGCGGGGGGCCGGCGCGATGAGCAGTTCTTC. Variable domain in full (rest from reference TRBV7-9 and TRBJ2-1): DTGVSQNPRHKITKRGQNVTFRCDPISEHNRLYWYRQTLGQGPEFLTYFQNEAQLEKSRLLSDRFSAERPKGSFSTLEIQRTEQGDSAMYLCASSPSPGLAGGRRDEQFFGPGTRLTVL.

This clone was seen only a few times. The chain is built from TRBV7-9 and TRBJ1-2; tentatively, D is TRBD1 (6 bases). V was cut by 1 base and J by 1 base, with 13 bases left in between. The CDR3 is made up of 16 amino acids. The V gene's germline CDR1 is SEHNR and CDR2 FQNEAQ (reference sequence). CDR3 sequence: CASSLGGTLRNYGYTF. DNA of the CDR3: TGTGCCAGCAGCTTAGGGGGGACACTTCGTAACTATGGCTACACCTTC.

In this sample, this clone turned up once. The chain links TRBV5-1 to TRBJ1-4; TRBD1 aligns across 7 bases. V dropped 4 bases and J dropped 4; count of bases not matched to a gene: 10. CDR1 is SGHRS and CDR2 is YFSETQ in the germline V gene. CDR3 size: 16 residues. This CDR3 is CASSLDLTGYNEKLFF. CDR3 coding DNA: TGCGCCAGCAGCCTGGATCTGACAGGGTATAATGAAAAACTGTTTTTT.

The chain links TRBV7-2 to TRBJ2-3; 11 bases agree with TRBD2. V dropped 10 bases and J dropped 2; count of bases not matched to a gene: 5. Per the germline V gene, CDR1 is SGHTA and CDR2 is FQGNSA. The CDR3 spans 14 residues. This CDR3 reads CATATSGNTDTQYF. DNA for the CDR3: TGTGCCACCGCGACTAGCGGGAACACAGATACGCAGTATTTT.

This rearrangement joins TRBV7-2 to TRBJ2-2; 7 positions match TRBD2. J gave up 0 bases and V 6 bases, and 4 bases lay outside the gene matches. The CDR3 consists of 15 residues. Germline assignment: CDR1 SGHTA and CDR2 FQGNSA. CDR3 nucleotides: TGTGCCAGCAGGCGGGCGGGGGCGAACACCGGGGAGCTGTTTTTT. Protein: CASRRAGANTGELFF.

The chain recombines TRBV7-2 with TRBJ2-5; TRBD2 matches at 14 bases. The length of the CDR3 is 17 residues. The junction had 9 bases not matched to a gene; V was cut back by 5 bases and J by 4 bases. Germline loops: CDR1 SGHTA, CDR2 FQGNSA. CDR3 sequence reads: CASSTDGLAGGRETQYF. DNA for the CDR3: TGTGCCAGCAGCACGGACGGACTAGCGGGGGGTCGAGAGACCCAGTACTTC.

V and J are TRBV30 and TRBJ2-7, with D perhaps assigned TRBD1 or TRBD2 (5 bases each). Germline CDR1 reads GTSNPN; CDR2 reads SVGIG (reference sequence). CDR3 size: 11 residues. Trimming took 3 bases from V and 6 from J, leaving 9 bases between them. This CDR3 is CAWSGAAEQYF. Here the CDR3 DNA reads TGTGCCTGGAGCGGGGCTGCCGAGCAGTACTTC.

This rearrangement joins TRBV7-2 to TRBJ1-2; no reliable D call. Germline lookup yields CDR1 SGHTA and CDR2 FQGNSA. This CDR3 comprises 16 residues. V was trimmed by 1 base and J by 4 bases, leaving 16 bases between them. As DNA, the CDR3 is TGTGCCAGCAGCTTAGGTACCGGGGAATTGTTCTATGGCTACACCTTC. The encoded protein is CASSLGTGELFYGYTF.

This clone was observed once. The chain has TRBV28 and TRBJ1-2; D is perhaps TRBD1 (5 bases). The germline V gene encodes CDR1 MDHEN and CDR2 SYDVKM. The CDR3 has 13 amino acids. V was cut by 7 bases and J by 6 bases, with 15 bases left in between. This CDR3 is CASTFTRGDGYTF. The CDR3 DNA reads TGTGCCAGCACCTTTACAAGGGGAGATGGCTACACCTTC.

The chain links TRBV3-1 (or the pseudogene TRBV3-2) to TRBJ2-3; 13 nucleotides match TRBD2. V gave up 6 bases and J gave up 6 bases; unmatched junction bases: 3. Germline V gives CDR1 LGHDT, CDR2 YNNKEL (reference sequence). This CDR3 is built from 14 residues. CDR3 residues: CASRLAGGPDTQYF. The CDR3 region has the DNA TGTGCCAGCAGACTAGCGGGGGGGCCTGATACGCAGTATTTT.

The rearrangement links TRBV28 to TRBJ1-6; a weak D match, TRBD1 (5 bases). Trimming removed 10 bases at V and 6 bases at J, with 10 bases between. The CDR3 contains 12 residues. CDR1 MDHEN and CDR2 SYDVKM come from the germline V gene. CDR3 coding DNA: TGTGCCACCGGGCAGGGTAATTCACCCCTCCACTTT. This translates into CATGQGNSPLHF.